Shown below are 32 T cell receptor beta chains from a single sample sequenced in a study of shared clonotypes between healthy human individuals. Some clones are missing from TCRdb's copy, which holds only in-frame ones; the method was immunoSEQ multiplex PCR. The sample consists of 640,000 or so clones, 60% to 80% of them appearing once. The material sequenced was memory CD4+ T cells sorted from blood. The subset here: CD45RA-negative fraction. Every receptor here comes from a woman aged 25-40 years in good health.

The chain uses TRBV18 and TRBJ2-5; 13 bases map to TRBD2. Germline CDR1 and CDR2: KGHSH and LQKENI. The CDR3 covers 15 residues. The V gene end was trimmed by 4 bases and the J gene end by 5 bases; junction bases not matched to a gene: 4. The CDR3 loop reads CASSRGLAGEETQYF. In DNA form, the CDR3 reads TGTGCCAGCTCACGCGGACTAGCGGGAGAGGAGACCCAGTACTTC.

This clone was seen only once. The genes are TRBV28 and TRBJ1-5, with 7 nucleotides matching TRBD1. Germline V CDR1 and CDR2: MDHEN, SYDVKM. Trimming took 7 bases from V and 4 from J; bases not matched to a gene: 10. The CDR3 contains 15 residues. The CDR3 DNA reads as TGTGCCAGCACTCCAGCGACAGGGCAGAATCAGCCCCAGCATTTT. Translated, it gives CASTPATGQNQPQHF.

The chain links TRBV7-2 to TRBJ2-7, with 9 bases aligning to TRBD1. The CDR3 contains 14 residues. V lost 7 bases, J lost 2 bases, and 6 bases stayed unmatched. Germline-derived CDR1 and CDR2 are SGHTA and FQGNSA. Here the CDR3 reads CASTTGTGTYEQYF. CDR3 DNA sequence: TGTGCCAGCACCACCGGGACAGGGACCTACGAGCAGTACTTC.

This clone was seen only once. The chain couples TRBV20-1 to TRBJ1-4; D uncertain. The CDR3 has 11 amino acids. V shed 7 bases and J shed 8 bases, with 11 bases lying between them. CDR1 is DFQATT and CDR2 is SNEGSKA in the germline V gene (reference sequence). The CDR3 sequence is CSVGREEKLFF. The CDR3 bases are TGCAGTGTAGGTAGGGAAGAAAAACTGTTTTTT.

The chain links TRBV2 to TRBJ1-5, with 7 bases fitting TRBD1. The CDR3 consists of 14 residues. V lost 3 bases and J lost 7; bases outside the gene matches: 6. CDR1 and CDR2 from the germline V gene are SNHLY and FYNNEI. The CDR3 sequence is CASSDRGTGQPQHF. The DNA of the CDR3 is TGTGCCAGCAGTGACAGGGGGACGGGGCAGCCCCAGCATTTT.

This chain uses TRBV18 with TRBJ1-2; maybe TRBD1 (5 bases). This CDR3 is 14 amino acids long. Germline CDR1 KGHSH, CDR2 LQKENI. Deletions cut 0 bases from V and 4 bases from J, with 9 bases between. The CDR3 DNA is TGTGCCAGCTCACCACCACAGGCAATCTATGGCTACACCTTC. It codes for CASSPPQAIYGYTF.

A word on this clone: The same CDR3 also results from other DNA sequences found in this sample. This CDR3 is CASSLGGSGANVLTF. For the CDR3, the DNA is TGTGCCAGCAGCTTAGGTGGGTCCGGGGCCAACGTCCTGACTTTC. The chain couples TRBV7-2 to TRBJ2-6, with D uncertain. Germline V gene lookup returns CDR1 SGHTA and CDR2 FQGNSA. V lost 1 base, J lost 4 bases, and 8 bases lay in between. CDR3 size: 15 residues.

The chain carries TRBV5-1 and TRBJ2-7; 9 bases map to TRBD1. The V gene's germline CDR1 is SGHRS and CDR2 YFSETQ. V lost 3 bases, J lost 3 bases, and 4 bases stayed unmatched. This CDR3 has 14 amino acids. The CDR3 spells CASSYPGQGYEQYF. The DNA of the CDR3 is TGCGCCAGCAGCTACCCGGGACAGGGCTACGAGCAGTACTTC.

This clone was picked up one time. The chain recombines TRBV10-1 with TRBJ2-1; 14 nucleotides agree with TRBD2. V dropped 5 bases and J dropped 5; count of bases not matched to a gene: 8. Germline lookup yields CDR1 WNHNN and CDR2 SYGVQD (reference sequence). The CDR3 has 17 residues. DNA for the CDR3: TGCGCCAGCAGTCTCAGCCCGGGACTAGCGGGAGACAATGAGCAGTTCTTC. Its protein is CASSLSPGLAGDNEQFF.

This clone was observed a few times. The CDR3 spells CASSRTGQNNQPQHF. The CDR3 DNA follows: TGTGCCAGCAGTAGGACAGGGCAGAACAATCAGCCCCAGCATTTT. The rearrangement links TRBV2 to TRBJ1-5; TRBD1 matches at 8 bases. Germline loops: CDR1 SNHLY, CDR2 FYNNEI. The V and J ends lost 5 bases and 3 bases, in that order; junction bases with no gene match: 6. The CDR3 sequence is 15 residues long.

The rearrangement links TRBV28 to TRBJ1-2; TRBD1 agrees at 8 bases. Germline-derived CDR1 and CDR2 are MDHEN and SYDVKM. The CDR3 contains 14 residues. J lost 8 bases, V lost 5 bases, and 10 bases had no gene match. The DNA of the CDR3 is TGTGCCAGCAGTATTCTCCAGGGGGCGGACGGCTACACCTTC. It yields the protein CASSILQGADGYTF.

The chain couples TRBV29-1 to TRBJ2-1; 13 bases line up with TRBD2. V trimming: 4 bases; J trimming: 6 bases; junction bases outside the gene matches: 3. The CDR3 is 14 amino acids. The germline gives CDR1 SQVTM, CDR2 ANQGSEA. This chain's CDR3 is CSVALAGGPNEQFF. In nucleotides, the CDR3 is TGCAGCGTTGCACTAGCGGGAGGGCCCAATGAGCAGTTCTTC.

This clone occurred a few times. The V gene is TRBV18, the J gene TRBJ1-5, with 7 nucleotides matching TRBD1. The CDR3 sequence is 14 residues long. Germline trimming cut 3 bases from V and 4 bases from J; bases unmatched to any gene: 3. Germline CDR1 KGHSH, CDR2 LQKENI. CDR3 sequence: CASSPEQGNQPQHF. The CDR3, as DNA: TGTGCCAGCTCACCCGAACAGGGGAATCAGCCCCAGCATTTT. Full variable domain (outside the CDR3, taken from reference TRBV18 and TRBJ1-5): NAGVMQNPRHLVRRRGQEARLRCSPMKGHSHVYWYRQLPEEGLKFMVYLQKENIIDESGMPKERFSAEFPKEGPSILRIQQVVRGDSAAYFCASSPEQGNQPQHFGDGTRLSIL.

The chain joins TRBV28 to TRBJ2-7; D might be TRBD2 (6 bases). Germline V gene data show CDR1 as MDHEN and CDR2 as SYDVKM. The CDR3 has 18 amino acids. V lost 3 bases to trimming and J lost 2 bases, with 23 bases between them. This chain's CDR3 is CASSLPLSLRDRTYEQYF. Written as DNA, the CDR3 is TGTGCCAGCAGTTTGCCGCTTTCGTTGCGGGACCGTACCTACGAGCAGTACTTC.

This clone was seen a single time. V is TRBV18 and J is TRBJ2-7, with a tentative D call TRBD1 (6 bases). Germline lookup yields CDR1 KGHSH and CDR2 LQKENI. The CDR3 is made up of 12 amino acids. The V and J ends lost 11 bases and 3 bases respectively, with 14 bases between them. This CDR3 is CASGAGDYEQYF. The CDR3 region has the DNA TGTGCCTCCGGCGCAGGGGACTACGAGCAGTACTTC.

The V gene is TRBV6-5, the J gene TRBJ2-2; D remains ambiguous. The V gene's germline CDR1 is MNHEY and CDR2 SVGAGI. V gave up 0 bases and J gave up 2 bases, with 10 bases separating them. CDR3 length equals 16 residues. Here the CDR3 reads CASSYSEPTNTGELFF. The CDR3 region has the DNA TGTGCCAGCAGTTACTCGGAACCGACCAACACCGGGGAGCTGTTTTTT.

The chain employs TRBV28 and TRBJ1-2; 9 bases agree with TRBD1. Trimming took 5 bases from V and 8 from J; bases not matched to a gene: 12. CDR1 is MDHEN and CDR2 is SYDVKM in the germline V gene. The CDR3 runs 15 residues. Here the CDR3 DNA reads TGTGCCAGCAGTCACTCACAGGGGGCTCTGCGCGGCTACACCTTC. It specifies CASSHSQGALRGYTF.

The rearrangement joins TRBV29-1 to TRBJ2-5, with 12 bases aligning to TRBD2. CDR1 and CDR2 from the germline V gene are SQVTM and ANQGSEA. J gave up 5 bases and V 5 bases, and 9 bases lay outside the gene matches. The CDR3 has 15 amino acids. The DNA of the CDR3 is TGCAGCGTTCCACCGACTAGCGGGAGTAGGGAGACCCAGTACTTC. This codes for CSVPPTSGSRETQYF.

This rearrangement joins TRBV27 to TRBJ2-7; D unresolved. V lost 0 bases, J lost 4 bases, and 13 bases lay in between. CDR1 is MNHEY and CDR2 is SMNVEV in the germline V gene (reference sequence). The CDR3 runs to 15 residues. CDR3 nucleotide sequence: TGTGCCAGCAGTTTATCTTTTCTGGGGATTTACGAGCAGTACTTC. Protein: CASSLSFLGIYEQYF.

This rearrangement joins TRBV6-6 to TRBJ2-7, with 9 bases matching TRBD1. Germline CDR1 reads MNHNY; CDR2 reads SVGAGI (reference sequence). The CDR3 sequence is 13 residues long. V gave up 5 bases and J gave up 5 bases; unmatched junction bases: 4. CDR3 nucleotides: TGTGCCAGCAGTCGGACAGGGGTCCACGAGCAGTACTTC. It is translated as CASSRTGVHEQYF.

In its sample, this clone was seen once. The chain has TRBV15 and TRBJ1-4; 8 bases agree with TRBD1. This CDR3 is 15 amino acids long. Germline values: CDR1 LNHNV, CDR2 YYDKDF (reference sequence). Losses at the gene ends were 5 bases for V and 2 bases for J; bases not matched to a gene: 4. As DNA, the CDR3 is TGTGCCACCAGCGATGACAGGGGCACTAATGAAAAACTGTTTTTT. Its translation: CATSDDRGTNEKLFF. The full variable domain, its missing parts supplied by reference TRBV15 and TRBJ1-4, is DAMVIQNPRYQVTQFGKPVTLSCSQTLNHNVMYWYQQKSSQAPKLLFHYYDKDFNNEADTPDNFQSRRPNTSFCFLDIRSPGLGDTAMYLCATSDDRGTNEKLFFGSGTQLSVL.

The V and J genes are TRBV27 and TRBJ2-5; a weak D match, TRBD2 (5 bases). V was shortened by 2 bases and J by 5 bases, with 15 bases between the two germline ends. CDR1 is MNHEY and CDR2 is SMNVEV in the germline V gene (reference sequence). The CDR3 is 15 amino acids. The CDR3: CASSLISASQETQYF. The CDR3 DNA reads as TGTGCCAGCAGTTTAATCTCGGCTAGCCAGGAGACCCAGTACTTC.

The rearrangement links TRBV5-5 to TRBJ1-2, with D perhaps matching TRBD1 (6 bases). Germline V gene lookup returns CDR1 SGHKS and CDR2 YYEKEE (reference sequence). V was shortened by 5 bases and J by 2 bases, with 7 bases between the two germline ends. This CDR3 has 12 amino acids. The CDR3 spells CASSTGNYGYTF. The CDR3 DNA reads TGTGCCAGCAGTACAGGGAACTATGGCTACACCTTC.

J is TRBJ2-1 and V is TRBV27; 8 positions match TRBD2. V shed 7 bases, J shed 4 bases, and the junction held 12 bases outside the gene matches. The CDR3 is made up of 16 amino acids. The germline CDR1 and CDR2 sequences are MNHEY and SMNVEV (reference sequence). CDR3 nucleotide sequence: TGTGCCAGCAAAATTTACGGGACTAGTACTTACAATGAGCAGTTCTTC. Translating gives CASKIYGTSTYNEQFF.

This clone was found once. The gene calls are TRBV19 and TRBJ2-7; 11 nucleotides align to TRBD2. In germline, CDR1 is LNHDA, CDR2 SQIVND (reference sequence). V dropped 10 bases and J dropped 6; count of bases not matched to a gene: 23. The length of the CDR3 is 18 residues. CDR3 residues: CATQRRATSGTSSGEQYF. In DNA, the CDR3 is TGTGCCACCCAAAGGAGGGCGACTAGCGGGACATCATCAGGCGAGCAGTACTTC.

The chain links TRBV11-2 to TRBJ2-3; 7 positions agree with TRBD1. Germline trimming cut 5 bases from V and 1 base from J; bases unmatched to any gene: 6. The CDR3 runs to 15 residues. Per the germline V gene, CDR1 is SGHAT and CDR2 is FQNNGV. The CDR3 here is CASSRQGAGTDTQYF. In DNA, the CDR3 is TGTGCCAGCAGCCGACAGGGCGCGGGCACAGATACGCAGTATTTT.

The chain uses TRBV2 and TRBJ2-1; TRBD2 might be the D (5 bases). Germline V gene data show CDR1 as SNHLY and CDR2 as FYNNEI. Trimming shortened V by 6 bases and J by 10 bases, and 19 bases separated the two germline ends. This CDR3 region has 14 residues. Here the CDR3 reads CASSVNPTSIEQFF. DNA for the CDR3: TGTGCCAGCAGCGTAAATCCTACTAGTATCGAGCAGTTCTTC.

The rearrangement uses TRBV6-6 and TRBJ1-5; possibly TRBD1 for D (6 bases). Germline CDR1 and CDR2: MNHNY and SVGAGI (reference sequence). The CDR3 has 14 amino acids. With 4 bases removed from V and 5 bases from J, the gap between germline ends came to 12 bases. In DNA form, the CDR3 reads TGTGCCAGCAGTTCTACAGGGAATCATCAGCCCCAGCATTTT. It encodes CASSSTGNHQPQHF.

V is TRBV29-1 and J is TRBJ1-4; D call uncertain. The germline gives CDR1 SQVTM, CDR2 ANQGSEA. Trimming pared 3 bases from V and 0 bases from J, leaving 8 bases between. This CDR3 is 14 amino acids long. This chain's CDR3 is CSVEGFATNEKLFF. As DNA, the CDR3 is TGCAGCGTTGAGGGGTTTGCAACTAATGAAAAACTGTTTTTT.

This sequence joins TRBV14 and TRBJ1-2; 7 bases agree with TRBD1. CDR1 is SGHDN and CDR2 is FVKESK in the germline V gene. Unmatched junction bases numbered 1, after V lost 1 base and J lost 2 bases. The CDR3 is 14 residues long. The CDR3 sequence: CASSQGRGNYGYTF. As DNA, the CDR3 is TGTGCCAGCAGCCAAGGCAGGGGGAACTATGGCTACACCTTC.

V usage is TRBV7-2 and J usage is TRBJ2-1, with 10 bases lining up with TRBD1. This CDR3 spans 16 amino acids. CDR1 SGHTA and CDR2 FQGNSA come from the germline V gene. V trimming: 5 bases; J trimming: 1 base; junction bases outside the gene matches: 5. The CDR3 coding sequence is TGTGCCAGCAGCGCCCGACAGGGGGCTTCCTACAATGAGCAGTTCTTC. Translated: CASSARQGASYNEQFF.

The V gene is TRBV6-4, the J gene TRBJ1-1; TRBD1 aligns across 8 bases. Trimming removed 6 bases from V and 3 bases from J; junction bases left unmatched: 6. Germline V lookup: CDR1 MRHNA, CDR2 SNTAGT. The CDR3 contains 14 residues. This chain's CDR3 is CASRPGDRYTEAFF. The CDR3 DNA reads as TGTGCCAGCAGACCGGGGGACAGGTACACTGAAGCTTTCTTT.